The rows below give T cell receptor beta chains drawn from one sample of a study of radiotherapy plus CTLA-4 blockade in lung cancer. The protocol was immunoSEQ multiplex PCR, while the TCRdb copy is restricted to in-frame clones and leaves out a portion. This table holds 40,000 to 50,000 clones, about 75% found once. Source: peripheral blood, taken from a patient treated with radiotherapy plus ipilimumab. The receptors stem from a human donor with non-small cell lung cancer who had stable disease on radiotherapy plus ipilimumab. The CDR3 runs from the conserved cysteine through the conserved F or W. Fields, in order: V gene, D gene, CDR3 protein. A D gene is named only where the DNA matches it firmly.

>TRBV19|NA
CASSRRDTEAFF
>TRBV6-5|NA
CASSYAKSSGNTIYF
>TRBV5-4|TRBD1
CASSPPTGGLGETQYF
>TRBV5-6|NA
CASSLARQGKETQYF
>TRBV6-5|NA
CASRATYEQYF
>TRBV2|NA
CASSEQGYEQYF
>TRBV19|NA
CATRRDMNTEAFF
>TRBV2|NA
CASRYDTTEAFF
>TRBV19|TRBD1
CASSPHRDRGLNEQFF
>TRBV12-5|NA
CASGLNSGQLRIFF
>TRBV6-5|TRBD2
CASSIGLVHETQYF
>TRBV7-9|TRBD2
CASSLTGGSYEQYF
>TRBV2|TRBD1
CASSPRTGGWNEQYF
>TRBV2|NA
CASSKTRSNYEQYF
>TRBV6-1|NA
CASISRAPYEQYF
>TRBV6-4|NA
CASSDSRSGGYTF
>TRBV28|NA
CASSFRNEQFF
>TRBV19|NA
CASTRFGFGATEKLFF
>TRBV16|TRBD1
CASSQSDRVFYEQYF
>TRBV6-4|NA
CASSLSLTDTQYF
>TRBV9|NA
CASSVDLRADTEAFF
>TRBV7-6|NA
CASSLEQGWYNEQFF
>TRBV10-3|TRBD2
CAITGTSGGYNEQFF
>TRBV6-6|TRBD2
CASSYLAGGTQYF
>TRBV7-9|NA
CASSYTGTEQFF
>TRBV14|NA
CASSLDSSGVAFF
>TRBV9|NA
CASSLSPRGNTIYF
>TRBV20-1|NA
CSAKGFTEAFF
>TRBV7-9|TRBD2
CASSLDLRGVETQYF
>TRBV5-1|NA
CASSLSWASNSPLHF
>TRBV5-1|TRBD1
CASSVTGGNEKLFF
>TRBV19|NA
CASSIIGTNTGELFF
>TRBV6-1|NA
CASSKRRANTEAFF
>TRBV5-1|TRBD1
CASSYSGTVGPGELFF
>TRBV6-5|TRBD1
CASSSQGVTFF
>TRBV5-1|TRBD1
CASSRGQRGNEQFF
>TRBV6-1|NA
CASSEFTVNTEAFF
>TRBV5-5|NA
CASRLDLNTEAFF
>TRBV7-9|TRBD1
CASSFGTGGPNTEAFF
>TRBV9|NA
CASSVASRADGELFF
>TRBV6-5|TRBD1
CASSYSGQGYGYTF
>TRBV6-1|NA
CASSERGGVSNQPQHF
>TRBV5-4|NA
CASSLTGSDEQYF
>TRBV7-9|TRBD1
CASSLQGPLSGYTF
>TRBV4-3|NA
CASSQVGGNEQFF
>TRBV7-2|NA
CASSSADTQYF
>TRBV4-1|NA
CASSLWDSSPYEQYF
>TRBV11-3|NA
CASSLEGGWGETNTGELFF
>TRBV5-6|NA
CASSLPGRTEAFF
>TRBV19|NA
CASSIGGQKGYTF
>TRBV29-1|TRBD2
CSVALGTSQETQYF
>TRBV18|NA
CASSLAGYTF
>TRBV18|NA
CASSPRRESEKLFF
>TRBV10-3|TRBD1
CAIRKGQEGTDTQYF
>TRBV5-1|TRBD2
CASSGTSGLGTQYF